A single sample is the source of the 26 T cell receptor beta chains below, sequenced in a study of cytomegalovirus exposure and HLA in healthy donors. Primers for the PCR totalled 60 Vbeta and 13 Jbeta. Generated by immunoSEQ multiplex PCR, the TCRdb table keeps only in-frame clones and is missing some. The table lists 120,000 to 150,000 clones, over 75% of them singletons. Sequenced sample: PBMCs. Receptors originate from a woman in her 30s in good health and CMV-seronegative.

This clone was recorded once. The chain is built from TRBV27 and TRBJ2-5, with a possible D match to TRBD2 (5 bases). Gene TRBJ2-7 matches the end of the DNA better, so the J call may be wrong. The germline V gene encodes CDR1 MNHEY and CDR2 SMNVEV (reference sequence). CDR3 size: 16 residues. The CDR3 protein is CASSPEGTNAFYEQYF. In nucleotides, the CDR3 is TGTGCCAGCAGTCCCGAGGGCACTAACGCCTTCTACGAGCAGTACTTC.

The chain employs TRBV30 and TRBJ1-1; 8 bases are a match to TRBD1. The CDR3 sequence is 16 residues long. Trimming removed 1 base from V and 1 base from J; junction bases left unmatched: 8. The V gene's germline CDR1 is GTSNPN and CDR2 SVGIG (reference sequence). As DNA, the CDR3 is TGTGCCTGGAGTGCCAAAGCCGGGACAGGGAACACTGAAGCTTTCTTT. The encoded protein is CAWSAKAGTGNTEAFF.

The V and J genes are TRBV19 and TRBJ2-7; a weak D match, TRBD2 (6 bases). The CDR3 runs 13 residues. CDR1 and CDR2 (germline): LNHDA, SQIVND (reference sequence). Trimming shortened V by 6 bases and J by 1 base, and 10 bases separated the two germline ends. The DNA for the CDR3 is TGTGCCAGTAGCGGGAGATATTCCTACGAGCAGTACTTC. Translating it yields CASSGRYSYEQYF. The variable domain in full, completed from reference TRBV19 and TRBJ2-7, reads DGGITQSPKYLFRKEGQNVTLSCEQNLNHDAMYWYRQDPGQGLRLIYYSQIVNDFQKGDIAEGYSVSREKKESFPLTVTSAQKNPTAFYLCASSGRYSYEQYFGPGTRLTVT.

The chain is built from TRBV30 and TRBJ1-6, with D possibly matching TRBD1 (5 bases). V was trimmed by 2 bases and J by 8 bases, leaving 13 bases between them. Germline V gives CDR1 GTSNPN, CDR2 SVGIG (reference sequence). The CDR3 is 14 residues long. CDR3 region: CAWSRRGDDSPLHF. The CDR3 DNA reads as TGTGCCTGGAGTCGCCGGGGGGACGATTCACCCCTCCACTTT. Based on the CDR3 plus reference TRBV30 and TRBJ1-6, the full variable domain is SQTIHQWPATLVQPVGSPLSLECTVEGTSNPNLYWYRQAAGRGLQLLFYSVGIGQISSEVPQNLSASRPQDRQFILSSKKLLLSDSGFYLCAWSRRGDDSPLHFGNGTRLTVT.

The rearrangement uses TRBV7-2 and TRBJ1-6, with a weak D call TRBD1 (6 bases). Trimming cost V 1 base and J 0 bases, with 7 bases left between them. The CDR3 contains 16 residues. From germline, CDR1 is SGHTA and CDR2 FQGNSA. Here the CDR3 reads CASSLGRGSYNSPLHF. Here the CDR3 DNA reads TGTGCCAGCAGCTTAGGCAGGGGCTCCTATAATTCACCCCTCCACTTT.

The chain links TRBV2 to TRBJ1-2; 10 nucleotides line up with TRBD1. The CDR3 runs to 14 residues. Unmatched junction bases numbered 9, after V lost 7 bases and J lost 7 bases. Looked up from germline, CDR1 is SNHLY and CDR2 is FYNNEI. The CDR3 sequence: CASTSGGQGTGYTF. DNA for the CDR3: TGTGCCAGCACTTCGGGGGGACAGGGGACTGGCTACACCTTC.

A few counts support this clone. This chain links TRBV10-3 with TRBJ2-3, with TRBD1 matching 10 bases. Germline CDR1 reads ENHRY; CDR2 reads SYGVKD. Trimming removed 3 bases from V and 2 bases from J; junction bases left unmatched: 8. The CDR3 sequence is 17 residues long. The CDR3 protein is CAISDPGQGVNTDTQYF. In DNA form, the CDR3 reads TGTGCCATCAGTGATCCAGGACAGGGGGTAAACACAGATACGCAGTATTTT.

CDR3 DNA: TGTGCCAGCAGCCCGGCGGCAGGGGGCTGTGGCTACACCTTC. It yields the protein CASSPAAGGCGYTF. The V gene is TRBV11-2, the J gene TRBJ1-2, with 8 bases identical to TRBD1. The CDR3 has 14 residues. Germline V gives CDR1 SGHAT, CDR2 FQNNGV. The V segment lost 5 bases and the J segment 7 bases; nucleotides outside the gene matches: 9.

The V and J genes are TRBV30 and TRBJ2-1; 8 bases are shared with TRBD2. CDR3 size: 16 residues. Germline CDR1 and CDR2: GTSNPN and SVGIG (reference sequence). Losses at the gene ends were 0 bases for V and 4 bases for J; bases not matched to a gene: 8. The CDR3 DNA reads as TGTGCCTGGAGTGTACTGGCTAGCGGGTATTACAATGAGCAGTTCTTC. This sequence encodes CAWSVLASGYYNEQFF. Looking up the rest from reference TRBV30 and TRBJ2-1 gives the full variable domain: SQTIHQWPATLVQPVGSPLSLECTVEGTSNPNLYWYRQAAGRGLQLLFYSVGIGQISSEVPQNLSASRPQDRQFILSSKKLLLSDSGFYLCAWSVLASGYYNEQFFGPGTRLTVL.

The V and J genes are TRBV6-5 and TRBJ1-2; the D gene is possibly TRBD1 (6 bases). The germline gives CDR1 MNHEY, CDR2 SVGAGI. The CDR3 spans 14 residues. V was pared by 6 bases and J by 3 bases, with 14 bases between. The DNA for the CDR3 is TGTGCCAGCAGGATACAACAGGGCGACTATGGCTACACCTTC. Its translation is CASRIQQGDYGYTF.

This clone appeared a few times. CDR3 nucleotides: TGTGCCAGCAGCAGGGGACAGGGTCTTGGGGGCTTCACTGAAGCTTTCTTT. This encodes CASSRGQGLGGFTEAFF. The chain has TRBV5-6 and TRBJ1-1; 9 nucleotides agree with TRBD1. The CDR3 runs to 17 residues. CDR1 is SGHDT and CDR2 is YYEEEE in the germline V gene. V lost 4 bases, J lost 4 bases, and 14 bases stayed unmatched.

V is TRBV28 and J is TRBJ1-5; D is uncertain. CDR1 and CDR2 (germline): MDHEN, SYDVKM. This CDR3 comprises 14 residues. V was pared by 2 bases and J by 3 bases, with 8 bases between. The CDR3 bases are TGTGCCAGCAGTTTAAGACAATACAATCAGCCCCAGCATTTT. The encoded protein is CASSLRQYNQPQHF.

The chain joins TRBV11-1 to TRBJ2-7; D ambiguous. Trimming took off 2 bases at V and 0 bases at J, with 8 bases between the two ends. Germline-derived CDR1 and CDR2 are SGHAT and FQDESV (reference sequence). This CDR3 region has 14 residues. The CDR3 bases are TGTGCCAGCAGCTTATGGCAGTCCTCCTACGAGCAGTACTTC. It specifies CASSLWQSSYEQYF.

The chain has TRBV30 and TRBJ1-1; unclear D gene. Germline values: CDR1 GTSNPN, CDR2 SVGIG (reference sequence). The CDR3 totals 14 residues. V gave up 1 base and J gave up 6 bases, with 15 bases separating them. The CDR3 spells CAWSGGIEVAEAFF. The CDR3 DNA is TGTGCCTGGAGTGGAGGAATCGAGGTAGCTGAAGCTTTCTTT. Based on the CDR3 plus reference TRBV30 and TRBJ1-1, the full variable domain is SQTIHQWPATLVQPVGSPLSLECTVEGTSNPNLYWYRQAAGRGLQLLFYSVGIGQISSEVPQNLSASRPQDRQFILSSKKLLLSDSGFYLCAWSGGIEVAEAFFGQGTRLTVV.

The V and J genes are TRBV5-1 and TRBJ1-5; no clear D gene. V lost 4 bases to trimming and J lost 2 bases, with 10 bases between them. Per the germline V gene, CDR1 is SGHRS and CDR2 is YFSETQ. The CDR3 extends over 14 amino acids. Here the CDR3 DNA reads TGCGCCAGCAGCCTGCGGGGAGGCAATCAGCCCCAGCATTTT. Its translation is CASSLRGGNQPQHF.

This sequence joins TRBV6-1 and TRBJ2-5; TRBD1 matches at 7 bases. The DNA end favors TRBJ2-7, so the J call may be wrong. CDR3 length: 15 residues. Germline V gene lookup returns CDR1 MNHNS and CDR2 SASEGT. CDR3 region: CASSEGTGNPYEQYF. The CDR3, as DNA: TGTGCCAGCAGTGAAGGGACAGGAAATCCCTACGAGCAGTACTTC.

CDR3 sequence (DNA): TGCAGCGTTGAATTCGGAGCCCGGGGAAAACTGTTTTTT. This gives the protein CSVEFGARGKLFF. The rearrangement links TRBV29-1 to TRBJ1-4; D ambiguous. Trimming pared 2 bases from V and 10 bases from J, leaving 14 bases between. From germline, CDR1 is SQVTM and CDR2 ANQGSEA. The CDR3 is 13 amino acids.

The rearrangement joins TRBV27 to TRBJ1-6; no definite D call. Germline CDR1 reads MNHEY; CDR2 reads SMNVEV (reference sequence). The length of the CDR3 is 19 residues. Deletions cut 3 bases from V and 1 base from J, with 19 bases between. The CDR3 region is CASSFSVRAERSYNSPLHF. CDR3 nucleotides: TGTGCCAGCAGTTTCTCCGTGCGGGCGGAAAGGTCCTATAATTCACCCCTCCACTTT.

V and J are TRBV11-1 and TRBJ2-1; 11 bases fit TRBD1. V lost 5 bases and J lost 9; bases outside the gene matches: 3. Germline V gene data show CDR1 as SGHAT and CDR2 as FQDESV (reference sequence). The CDR3 extends over 13 amino acids. The CDR3 loop is CASSRGTGGEQFF. The CDR3 DNA reads as TGTGCCAGCAGCCGGGGGACAGGGGGTGAGCAGTTCTTC. Supplemented by reference TRBV11-1 and TRBJ2-1, the full variable domain reads EAEVAQSPRYKITEKSQAVAFWCDPISGHATLYWYRQILGQGPELLVQFQDESVVDDSQLPKDRFSAERLKGVDSTLKIQPAELGDSAMYLCASSRGTGGEQFFGPGTRLTVL.

The chain uses TRBV10-1 and TRBJ2-7; D call uncertain. The germline V and J ends were trimmed by 0 bases and 6 bases, with 6 bases remaining between them. Germline V gene sequence: CDR1 WNHNN, CDR2 SYGVQD (reference sequence). This CDR3 has 12 residues. The CDR3 loop is CASSESFGEQYF. The DNA for the CDR3 is TGCGCCAGCAGTGAGTCATTCGGCGAGCAGTACTTC.

This chain joins TRBV5-1 and TRBJ2-7; D not resolved. V dropped 1 base and J dropped 2 bases, with 10 bases sitting between them. The CDR3 has 14 amino acids. Germline CDR1 is SGHRS and CDR2 is YFSETQ. The CDR3 reads CASSLLGVAYEQYF. CDR3 in DNA: TGCGCCAGCAGCTTGTTAGGAGTGGCCTACGAGCAGTACTTC.

V is TRBV5-1 and J is TRBJ2-7; D might be TRBD1 (6 bases). The germline V and J ends were trimmed by 0 bases and 5 bases, with 12 bases remaining between them. Per germline, CDR1 SGHRS and CDR2 YFSETQ. The CDR3 is made up of 14 amino acids. The CDR3 region has the DNA TGCGCCAGCAGCTTGGAGACAGGCATCCACGAGCAGTACTTC. Residues: CASSLETGIHEQYF. Drawing the rest from reference TRBV5-1 and TRBJ2-7, the complete variable domain is KAGVTQTPRYLIKTRGQQVTLSCSPISGHRSVSWYQQTPGQGLQFLFEYFSETQRNKGNFPGRFSGRQFSNSRSEMNVSTLELGDSALYLCASSLETGIHEQYFGPGTRLTVT.

This clone was seen only a few times. The rearrangement uses TRBV4-1 and TRBJ2-3; tentatively, D is TRBD2 (5 bases). There are 14 residues in the CDR3. Looked up from germline, CDR1 is MGHRA and CDR2 is YSYEKL. The ends were cut back, 5 bases at V and 2 bases at J, with 11 bases in the middle. The CDR3 region is CASSRPGITDTQYF. The CDR3 DNA reads as TGCGCCAGCAGCAGGCCGGGGATCACAGATACGCAGTATTTT.

This sequence joins TRBV18 and TRBJ2-2, with D possibly being TRBD1 (5 bases). This CDR3 has 15 amino acids. V lost 3 bases, J lost 1 base, and 9 bases lay in between. From germline, CDR1 is KGHSH and CDR2 LQKENI. CDR3 region: CASSPQTENTGELFF. In DNA, the CDR3 is TGTGCCAGCTCACCTCAGACAGAGAACACCGGGGAGCTGTTTTTT.

The chain carries TRBV2 and TRBJ2-7; D might be TRBD2 (5 bases). Germline V gene sequence: CDR1 SNHLY, CDR2 FYNNEI. The ends were cut back, 4 bases at V and 4 bases at J, with 8 bases in the middle. The CDR3 sequence is 12 residues long. The CDR3 DNA is TGTGCCAGCAGTGCCGGCGGGTACGAGCAGTACTTC. Translation gives CASSAGGYEQYF.

This clone was counted once. The rearrangement links TRBV19 to TRBJ2-1; D remains ambiguous. Trimming pared 1 base from V and 2 bases from J, leaving 9 bases between. The CDR3 has 15 residues. Germline V gene sequence: CDR1 LNHDA, CDR2 SQIVND (reference sequence). CDR3 coding DNA: TGTGCCAGTAGTATAGTCCTGGCAACCTACAATGAGCAGTTCTTC. Amino acid sequence: CASSIVLATYNEQFF. Full variable domain (rest looked up from reference TRBV19 and TRBJ2-1): DGGITQSPKYLFRKEGQNVTLSCEQNLNHDAMYWYRQDPGQGLRLIYYSQIVNDFQKGDIAEGYSVSREKKESFPLTVTSAQKNPTAFYLCASSIVLATYNEQFFGPGTRLTVL.